The clone carrying this T cell receptor (beta chain) was observed once. No antigen is known for it. This sample is part of a study of shared clonotypes between healthy human individuals. Study conclusions and caveats: Rarefaction demonstrated incomplete sorted-subset sequencing despite large depth. Tissues were not sampled, only blood, and their repertoires likely differ.

Samples underwent the assay at deep level. Genomic DNA from each subset was divided evenly over several immunoSEQ plates. Sequencing was performed with immunoSEQ multiplex PCR; in TCRdb, only in-frame clones are kept and a portion is missing. The table lists about 710,000 clones, roughly 72% of them singletons, with roughly 1.8% in the top ten. The germline CDR1 and CDR2 sequences are MDHEN and SYDVKM. Trimming removed 2 bases from V and 6 bases from J, with 12 bases in between. The CDR3 totals 14 residues. The J gene is TRBJ2-3, the V gene TRBV28, with D perhaps matching TRBD2 (6 bases). Sequencing used memory CD4+ T cells sorted from blood. Subset defined: CD45RA-negative fraction. The sequence was collected from a young woman in good health. The CDR3 bases are TGTGCCAGCAGTTTAGGTGGGAGGAGGGATACGCAGTATTTT. Translating gives CASSLGGRRDTQYF.